The present T cell receptor (beta chain) was sequenced within a study of beta chain features in type 1 diabetes. For the study at large: Cell yields, gender and age were similar in healthy donors and patients.

From germline, CDR1 is SNHLY and CDR2 FYNNEI. V was clipped by 6 bases and J by 7 bases, with 12 bases between them. The CDR3 spans 12 residues. In its sample, this clone was seen a few times. The antigen is undetermined. Study outcomes and limitations: VDJ junctions sequenced from type 1 diabetes patients showed fewer insertions and more deletions.

Purity (above 95%) was reached by all sorted populations. The study reverse transcribed the entire isolated RNA, so it sequenced expressed TCRB transcripts. Sequenced naive, central memory and regulatory T cell samples produced an average of approximately 3.5 million reads. The repertoire was sequenced with immunoSEQ multiplex PCR; TCRdb's copy has only in-frame clones and lacks some. The sample includes 900,000 or so clones, 15% to 20% of them seen just once. Sequencing input: naive CD4+ T cells from blood. The TCR comes from a woman between 18 and 30 years old in good health. This chain uses TRBV2 with TRBJ1-2, with D possibly being TRBD1 (6 bases). The CDR3 DNA reads as TGTGCCAGCAGAGATGACAGGCTTGGCTACACCTTC. Translation: CASRDDRLGYTF.